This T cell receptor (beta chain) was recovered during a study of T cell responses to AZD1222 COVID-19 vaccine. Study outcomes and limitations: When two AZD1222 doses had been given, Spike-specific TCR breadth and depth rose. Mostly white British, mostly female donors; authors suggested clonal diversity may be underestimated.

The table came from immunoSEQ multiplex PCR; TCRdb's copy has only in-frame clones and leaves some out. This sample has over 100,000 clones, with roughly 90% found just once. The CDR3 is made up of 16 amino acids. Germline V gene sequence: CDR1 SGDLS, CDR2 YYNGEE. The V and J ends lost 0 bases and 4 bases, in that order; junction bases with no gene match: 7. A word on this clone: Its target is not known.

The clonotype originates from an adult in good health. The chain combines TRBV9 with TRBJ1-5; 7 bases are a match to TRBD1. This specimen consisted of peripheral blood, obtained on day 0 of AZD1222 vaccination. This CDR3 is CASSVGGTVDNQPQHF. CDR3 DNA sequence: TGTGCCAGCAGCGTAGGGGGGACAGTGGATAATCAGCCCCAGCATTTT.